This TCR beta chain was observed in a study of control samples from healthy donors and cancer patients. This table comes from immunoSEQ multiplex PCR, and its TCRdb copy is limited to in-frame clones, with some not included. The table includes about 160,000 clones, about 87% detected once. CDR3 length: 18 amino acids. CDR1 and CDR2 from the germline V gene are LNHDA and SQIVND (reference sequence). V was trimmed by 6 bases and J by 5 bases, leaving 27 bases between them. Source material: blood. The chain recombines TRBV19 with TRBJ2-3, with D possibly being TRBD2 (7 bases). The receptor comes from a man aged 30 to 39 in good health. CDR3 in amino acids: CASSGRYGGRGGRDTQYF. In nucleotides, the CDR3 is TGTGCCAGTAGCGGGCGATATGGCGGGAGAGGGGGGCGAGATACGCAGTATTTT.